Given below is one T cell receptor (beta chain) in context. The data originate from a study of OX40 agonist ivuxolimab in advanced cancers. J lost 2 bases, V lost 5 bases, and 6 bases had no gene match. In germline, CDR1 is LNHDA, CDR2 SQIVND (reference sequence). The CDR3 consists of 16 residues. Only in-frame clones appear in the TCRdb table, and some are missing; sequencing was by immunoSEQ multiplex PCR. The sample has 65,000 to 85,000 clones, around 90% seen once. The J gene is TRBJ2-1, the V gene TRBV19; 10 nucleotides align to TRBD1. The specimen was CD4+ or CD8+ T cells sorted from blood, collected in a trial of the OX40 agonist ivuxolimab. This TCR came from an adult with an advanced solid tumor such as melanoma, head and neck, liver or kidney cancer. The DNA for the CDR3 is TGTGCCAGTAGTCCCTGGACAGGGGGACCCTACAATGAGCAGTTCTTC. It yields the protein CASSPWTGGPYNEQFF.